Included here is one T cell receptor (beta chain) sequence, with context. The antigen is undetermined. The data were obtained in a study of cytomegalovirus exposure and HLA in healthy donors. Study-wide results and caveats: The listing of approximately 160 TCR beta chains classed them as cytomegalovirus-associated.

The germline CDR1 and CDR2 sequences are WSHSY and SAAADI. The CDR3 sequence is 14 residues long. With 5 bases clipped from V and 2 bases from J, the junction kept 5 bases outside the gene matches. 60 Vbeta and 13 Jbeta primers were used in PCR. Clones were read by immunoSEQ multiplex PCR, and TCRdb kept only the in-frame ones, dropping some. The table has some 180,000 clones, around 77% seen once. The receptor was isolated from a woman aged 25-40 years in good health and CMV-seronegative. Sequenced input: PBMCs. The rearrangement links TRBV10-2 to TRBJ1-2, with 7 bases lining up with TRBD1. CDR3 sequence: CASSRSTGNYGYTF. DNA for the CDR3: TGCGCCAGCAGTCGGTCGACAGGGAACTATGGCTACACCTTC.